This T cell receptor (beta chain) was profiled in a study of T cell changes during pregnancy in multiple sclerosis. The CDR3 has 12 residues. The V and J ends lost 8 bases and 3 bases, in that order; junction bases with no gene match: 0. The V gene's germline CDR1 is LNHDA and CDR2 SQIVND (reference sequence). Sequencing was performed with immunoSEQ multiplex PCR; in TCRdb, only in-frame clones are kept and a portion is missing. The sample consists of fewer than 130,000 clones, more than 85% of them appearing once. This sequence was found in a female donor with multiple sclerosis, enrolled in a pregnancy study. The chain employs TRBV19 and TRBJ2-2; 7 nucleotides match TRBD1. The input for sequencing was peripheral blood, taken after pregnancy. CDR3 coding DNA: TGTGCCAGTGACAGGGACACCGGGGAGCTGTTTTTT. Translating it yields CASDRDTGELFF.